The clone carrying this TCR beta chain was observed many times. Its antigen remains unidentified. The sample's time point: technical triplicate 2. This record comes from a study of neurological immune-mediated disorders. General study findings and limits: CDR3 amino acid sequences of expanded clones were not shared across subjects, a result suggesting private repertoires in all groups. Patients with HTLV-1-associated myelopathy showed the most TCR clonal expansion. Those with multiple sclerosis showed the least, falling below healthy controls.

Synthesis of cDNA was accomplished via 5'RACE employing 10-nucleotide random UMIs. A single record per CDR3 protein comes from TCRdb applying MiXCR to the 5' RACE reads. The sample records about 59,000 distinct CDR3 sequences, about 25% being singletons. Germline V gene data show CDR1 as SGHRS and CDR2 as YFSETQ. V shed 5 bases, J shed 4 bases, and the junction held 7 bases outside the gene matches. This CDR3 is 15 amino acids long. The V gene is TRBV5-1, the J gene TRBJ2-1, with 9 nucleotides matching TRBD1. The sequencing sample was made of PBMCs. This clonotype was obtained from a man aged 60 to 75 with HTLV-1-associated myelopathy (HAM/TSP). CDR3 amino acids: CASRSGQGLYNEQFF. As DNA, the CDR3 is TGCGCCAGCAGATCGGGACAGGGCCTTTACAATGAGCAGTTCTTC.